The entry below describes one T cell receptor beta chain. The antigen is unknown. This record comes from a study of cytomegalovirus exposure and HLA in healthy donors. Study outcomes and limitations: Sequencing likely produced, as an artifact, a cluster of highly shared sequence variants.

The CDR3 runs to 15 residues. Germline values: CDR1 LGHNA, CDR2 YSLEER. V trimming: 1 base; J trimming: 6 bases; junction bases outside the gene matches: 4. The PCR used 60 Vbeta and 13 Jbeta primers. Repertoires were generated with immunoSEQ multiplex PCR, while TCRdb's copy carries only in-frame clones and drops some. This table has over 70,000 clones, 76% appearing once. The TCR comes from a male donor in good health and CMV-seronegative. This rearrangement joins TRBV4-3 to TRBJ2-1; 9 bases line up with TRBD2. Material: PBMCs. The CDR3 loop is CASSQASGRTNEQFF. The CDR3 nucleotides read TGCGCCAGCAGCCAAGCCAGCGGGAGGACCAATGAGCAGTTCTTC.